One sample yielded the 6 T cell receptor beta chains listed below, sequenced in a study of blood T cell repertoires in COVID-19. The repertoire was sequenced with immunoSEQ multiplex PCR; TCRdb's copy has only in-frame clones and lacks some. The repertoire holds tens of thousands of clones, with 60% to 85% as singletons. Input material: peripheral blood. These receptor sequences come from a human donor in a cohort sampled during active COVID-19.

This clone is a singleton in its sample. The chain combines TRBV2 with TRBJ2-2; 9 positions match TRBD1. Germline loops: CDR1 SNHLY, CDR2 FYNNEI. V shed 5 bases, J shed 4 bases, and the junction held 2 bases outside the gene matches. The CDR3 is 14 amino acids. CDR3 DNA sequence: TGTGCCAGCAGTCGACAGGGGGGCACCGGGGAGCTGTTTTTT. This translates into CASSRQGGTGELFF.

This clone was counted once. This CDR3 reads CASSGRGQGTDTQYF. CDR3 nucleotide sequence: TGTGCCAGCAGCGGCCGGGGACAGGGTACAGATACGCAGTATTTT. V usage is TRBV13 and J usage is TRBJ2-3; 9 bases line up with TRBD1. Unmatched junction bases numbered 6, after V lost 5 bases and J lost 3 bases. Germline V gene data show CDR1 as PRHDT and CDR2 as FYEKMQ (reference sequence). The CDR3 consists of 15 residues.

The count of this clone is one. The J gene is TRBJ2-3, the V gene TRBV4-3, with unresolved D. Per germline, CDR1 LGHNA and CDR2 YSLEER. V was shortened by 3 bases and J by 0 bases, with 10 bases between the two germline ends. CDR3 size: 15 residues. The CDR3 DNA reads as TGCGCCAGCAGCCAGAGCCTCCTTAGCACAGATACGCAGTATTTT. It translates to CASSQSLLSTDTQYF.

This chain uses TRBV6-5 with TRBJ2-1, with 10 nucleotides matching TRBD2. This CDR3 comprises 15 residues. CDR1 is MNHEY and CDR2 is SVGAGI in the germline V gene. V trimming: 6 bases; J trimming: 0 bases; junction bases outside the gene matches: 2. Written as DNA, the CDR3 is TGTGCCAGCAGAAGGACTAGCGGCTCCTACAATGAGCAGTTCTTC. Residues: CASRRTSGSYNEQFF.

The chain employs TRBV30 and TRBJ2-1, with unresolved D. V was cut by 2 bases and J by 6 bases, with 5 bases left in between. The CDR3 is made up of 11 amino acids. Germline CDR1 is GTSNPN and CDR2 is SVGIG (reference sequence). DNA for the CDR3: TGTGCCTGGAGTTCCCGCAATGAGCAGTTCTTC. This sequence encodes CAWSSRNEQFF.

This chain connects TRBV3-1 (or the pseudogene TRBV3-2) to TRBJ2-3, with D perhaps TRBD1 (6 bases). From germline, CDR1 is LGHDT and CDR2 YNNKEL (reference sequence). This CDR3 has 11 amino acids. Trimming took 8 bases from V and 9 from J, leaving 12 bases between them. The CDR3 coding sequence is TGTGCCAGCCAGAGGGGGTGGACGCAGTATTTT. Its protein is CASQRGWTQYF.